These 28 T cell receptor beta chains were sequenced from one sample in a study of CDR3 diversity in severe acne. MiXCR, applied by TCRdb to the PCR reads, yields one record per CDR3 protein. The table has around 91,000 distinct CDR3 sequences, 45% to 65% seen once; the top ten hold 13% to 15%. The sample comprised blood. These TCRs come from a male donor in good health, without acne.

This chain links TRBV2 with TRBJ2-2; D is unresolved. Germline V CDR1 and CDR2: SNHLY, FYNNEI. The CDR3 contains 12 residues. V gave up 3 bases and J gave up 8 bases, with 7 bases separating them. CDR3 sequence (DNA): TGTGCCAGCAGTGAGGGTGCAGGGGAGCTGTTTTTT. Its protein is CASSEGAGELFF.

This clonotype was counted once. The rearrangement links TRBV7-8 to TRBJ1-2; D might be TRBD1 (6 bases). The V and J ends lost 5 bases and 7 bases respectively, with 14 bases between them. The CDR3 runs 13 residues. CDR1 is SGHVS, CDR2 FQNEAQ, per germline. For the CDR3, the DNA is TGTGCCAGCAGCCCCGGGACAAGCGGTGGCTACACCTTC. This codes for CASSPGTSGGYTF.

The chain links TRBV12-3 or TRBV12-4 to TRBJ2-7; 8 bases agree with TRBD1. V lost 1 base to trimming and J lost 5 bases; unmatched junction nucleotides: 7. This CDR3 is 15 amino acids long. For the CDR3, the DNA is TGTGCCAGCAGTTTAGGGGGCAGGGGGCGCGACGAGCAGTACTTC. It specifies CASSLGGRGRDEQYF.

This clonotype was seen just once. The rearrangement links TRBV20-1 to TRBJ1-5; weak D call: TRBD1 (6 bases). V was pared by 1 base and J by 5 bases, with 9 bases between. The germline V gene has CDR1 DFQATT and CDR2 SNEGSKA (reference sequence). The CDR3 runs to 13 residues. The CDR3 DNA reads TGCAGTGCTAGAGGGACAGCGGATCAGCCCCAGCATTTT. Protein product: CSARGTADQPQHF.

This clonotype was recorded many times. The chain carries TRBV28 and TRBJ1-2; no reliable D call. V lost 7 bases and J lost 0, with 3 bases in between. CDR1 MDHEN and CDR2 SYDVKM come from the germline V gene. The CDR3 runs 11 residues. Here the CDR3 reads CASTSNYGYTF. The CDR3 DNA reads as TGTGCCAGCACCTCTAACTATGGCTACACCTTC.

The V call is TRBV2, the J call TRBJ2-5; possibly TRBD1 for D (6 bases). The V end was cut by 5 bases, the J end by 5 bases, with 18 bases between. This CDR3 is built from 15 residues. The germline gives CDR1 SNHLY, CDR2 FYNNEI. This chain's CDR3 is CASSLTGLLMETQYF. As DNA, the CDR3 is TGTGCCAGCAGTTTGACAGGCCTATTGATGGAGACCCAGTACTTC.

This chain connects TRBV5-1 to TRBJ1-6, with a possible D match to TRBD1 (5 bases). This CDR3 comprises 13 residues. The V gene's germline CDR1 is SGHRS and CDR2 YFSETQ. Trimming stripped 4 bases from V and 7 bases from J, with 9 bases between. The CDR3 nucleotides are TGCGCCAGCAGCAGGGACGGGAATTCACCCCTCCACTTT. It encodes CASSRDGNSPLHF.

The chain combines TRBV6-1 with TRBJ2-7, with D unresolved. Germline CDR1 MNHNS, CDR2 SASEGT. The CDR3 has 10 amino acids. Trimming shortened V by 7 bases and J by 6 bases, and 7 bases separated the two germline ends. The DNA of the CDR3 is TGTGCCAGCACGGAAAGCGAGCAGTACTTC. Residues: CASTESEQYF.

This clonotype has a count of ten or more. The CDR3, as DNA: TGTGCCAGCAGTTATATGCGGGGGGTCACAGATACGCAGTATTTT. Its translation is CASSYMRGVTDTQYF. The genes are TRBV6-2 or TRBV6-3 and TRBJ2-3; 8 bases map to TRBD2. The CDR3 is made up of 15 amino acids. Germline lookup yields CDR1 MNHEY and CDR2 SVGEGT. V was clipped by 3 bases and J by 2 bases; unmatched bases: 4.

This chain joins TRBV6-5 and TRBJ2-2; 12 bases line up with TRBD1. CDR3 length: 17 amino acids. CDR1 and CDR2 from the germline V gene are MNHEY and SVGAGI. After removal of 5 bases from V and 3 bases from J, the junction contained 7 bases not matched to a gene. CDR3 protein: CASSEWDRGLDTGELFF. The CDR3 DNA sequence: TGTGCCAGCAGTGAATGGGACAGGGGGCTTGACACCGGGGAGCTGTTTTTT.

The rearrangement uses TRBV6-1 and TRBJ1-1; no firm D call. In germline, CDR1 is MNHNS, CDR2 SASEGT. The V end was cut by 6 bases, the J end by 10 bases, with 12 bases between. The CDR3 is 11 amino acids. The CDR3 here is CASRRSEIAFF. CDR3 in DNA: TGTGCCAGCAGACGATCCGAGATAGCTTTCTTT.

This clonotype was seen repeatedly, ten times or more. J is TRBJ1-1 and V is TRBV7-2; a weak D match, TRBD1 (6 bases). The germline gives CDR1 SGHTA, CDR2 FQGNSA. The V end lost 10 bases, the J end lost 1 base, and 13 bases lay between the germline ends. The CDR3 spans 13 residues. This chain's CDR3 is CATVPGQNTEAFF. CDR3 DNA: TGTGCCACCGTTCCGGGACAGAACACTGAAGCTTTCTTT.

The chain joins TRBV20-1 to TRBJ1-1; 8 nucleotides match TRBD1. This CDR3 comprises 13 residues. J lost 1 base, V lost 7 bases, and 5 bases had no gene match. Germline V gene lookup returns CDR1 DFQATT and CDR2 SNEGSKA (reference sequence). This chain's CDR3 is CSVRTGTNTEAFF. The CDR3 DNA sequence: TGCAGTGTTCGGACAGGGACGAACACTGAAGCTTTCTTT.

This clonotype has more than one count but fewer than ten. The CDR3, as DNA: TGCGCCAGCAGCTACACCAGGGGGCTCAGCAATGAGCAGTTCTTC. Protein: CASSYTRGLSNEQFF. This chain uses TRBV5-1 with TRBJ2-1, with TRBD1 matching 8 bases. V dropped 3 bases and J dropped 6; count of bases not matched to a gene: 8. Germline CDR1 reads SGHRS; CDR2 reads YFSETQ. This CDR3 contains 15 residues.

The chain joins TRBV5-1 to TRBJ2-1, with TRBD2 matching 15 bases. CDR3 length equals 19 residues. The trim removed 4 bases at V and 5 bases at J, leaving 13 bases unmatched. Germline assignment: CDR1 SGHRS and CDR2 YFSETQ. CDR3 DNA: TGCGCCAGCAGCCCCGGGACTAGCGGGAGGAACACCATAAACAATGAGCAGTTCTTC. This translates into CASSPGTSGRNTINNEQFF.

The J gene is TRBJ2-7, the V gene TRBV24-1, with D tentatively TRBD1 (5 bases). V lost 6 bases and J lost 0, with 8 bases in between. Germline CDR1 and CDR2: KGHDR and SFDVKD. The CDR3 runs 13 residues. The CDR3 nucleotides are TGTGCCACCAGTAGGGGAATCTCCTACGAGCAGTACTTC. It yields the protein CATSRGISYEQYF.

V is TRBV9 and J is TRBJ1-1; no clear D gene. The CDR3 is 18 amino acids. The germline gives CDR1 SGDLS, CDR2 YYNGEE. V was pared by 2 bases and J by 4 bases, with 24 bases between. The CDR3 is CASSVASGSTGWGTEAFF. CDR3 nucleotide sequence: TGTGCCAGCAGCGTCGCTAGCGGGAGCACGGGATGGGGCACTGAAGCTTTCTTT.

In this sample, this clonotype turned up once. V is TRBV7-6 and J is TRBJ2-1; D remains unclear. Trimming shortened V by 3 bases and J by 7 bases, and 13 bases separated the two germline ends. The CDR3 runs to 14 residues. From germline, CDR1 is SGHVS and CDR2 FNYEAQ. The CDR3, as DNA: TGTGCCAGCAGCTTTGGGCCCAGGTCAAATGAGCAGTTCTTC. Its translation is CASSFGPRSNEQFF.

CDR3 bases: TGCAGTGCTAGAGAGACTAACGGGAGTGGTTTCGACGAGCAGTACTTC. It codes for CSARETNGSGFDEQYF. The rearrangement joins TRBV20-1 to TRBJ2-7; D is possibly TRBD2 (6 bases). The CDR3 consists of 16 residues. In germline, CDR1 is DFQATT, CDR2 SNEGSKA (reference sequence). V was cut by 0 bases and J by 5 bases, with 20 bases left in between.

The chain is built from TRBV20-1 and TRBJ1-2, with 7 positions matching TRBD1. V lost 3 bases to trimming and J lost 8 bases; unmatched junction nucleotides: 15. From germline, CDR1 is DFQATT and CDR2 SNEGSKA (reference sequence). CDR3 length: 15 amino acids. This chain's CDR3 is CSARFTGRQGEGYTF. In nucleotides, the CDR3 is TGCAGTGCTAGGTTCACCGGGAGGCAGGGGGAAGGCTACACCTTC.

J is TRBJ2-7 and V is TRBV5-1; tentatively, D is TRBD2 (7 bases). Germline V CDR1 and CDR2: SGHRS, YFSETQ. Deletions cut 0 bases from V and 4 bases from J, with 8 bases between. The CDR3 runs to 13 residues. CDR3 in DNA: TGCGCCAGCAGCTTGGAGGGGGGGTACGAGCAGTACTTC. The encoded protein is CASSLEGGYEQYF.

The chain carries TRBV9 and TRBJ1-2, with TRBD1 identical over 7 bases. Germline V gene sequence: CDR1 SGDLS, CDR2 YYNGEE. The CDR3 covers 14 residues. V dropped 4 bases and J dropped 5; count of bases not matched to a gene: 8. CDR3 loop: CASSPQGGHYGYTF. The CDR3 bases are TGTGCCAGCAGCCCGCAGGGGGGACATTATGGCTACACCTTC.

This clonotype was seen a few times. The genes are TRBV5-1 and TRBJ2-1; TRBD1 matches at 9 bases. Trimming at V came to 2 bases and at J to 2 bases, leaving 2 bases not matched to a gene. The CDR3 has 15 amino acids. From germline, CDR1 is SGHRS and CDR2 YFSETQ. The CDR3 region is CASSFRDRAYNEQFF. The CDR3 region has the DNA TGCGCCAGCAGCTTCCGGGACAGGGCCTACAATGAGCAGTTCTTC.

The sample holds many counts of this clonotype. This chain connects TRBV10-2 to TRBJ1-5; D is possibly TRBD1 (5 bases). Looked up from germline, CDR1 is WSHSY and CDR2 is SAAADI. The CDR3 length is 11 residues. The V and J ends lost 7 bases and 7 bases respectively, with 8 bases between them. In nucleotides, the CDR3 is TGCGCCAGCAAGGGACGACAGCCCCAGCATTTT. Amino acid sequence: CASKGRQPQHF.

This rearrangement joins TRBV10-3 to TRBJ1-5, with D maybe TRBD1 (5 bases). V dropped 10 bases and J dropped 4 bases, with 14 bases sitting between them. Germline CDR1 ENHRY, CDR2 SYGVKD. This CDR3 contains 13 residues. The CDR3 here is CASRDRGNQPQHF. The DNA for the CDR3 is TGTGCCAGCAGGGACCGGGGTAATCAGCCCCAGCATTTT.

The V gene is TRBV11-3, the J gene TRBJ2-3; D is possibly TRBD1 or TRBD2 (5 bases each). CDR1 SGHNT and CDR2 YENEEA come from the germline V gene. This CDR3 contains 15 residues. Between the trimmed V and J ends, which lost 5 bases and 0 bases, there was a span of 12 bases. The CDR3 is CASSLRGGSTDTQYF. In nucleotides, the CDR3 is TGTGCCAGCAGCCTACGGGGCGGGAGCACAGATACGCAGTATTTT.

A remark on this clonotype: At one of its ends the junction is not consistent with the germline gene, which may arise from a read error. This sequence joins TRBV5-1 and TRBJ1-2, with D possibly TRBD1 on 5 matching bases. The CDR3 spans 12 residues. The germline V gene encodes CDR1 SGHRS and CDR2 YFSETQ. Here the CDR3 DNA reads TGTGCCAGCAGCAGGGACGCAGATGGCTACACCTTC. Residues: CASSRDADGYTF.

On this clonotype: One end of the junction is discordant with germline, which a read error may explain. The chain is built from TRBV2 and TRBJ1-4, with D hard to call. Germline V gene sequence: CDR1 SNHLY, CDR2 FYNNEI. The CDR3 has 14 residues. CDR3 nucleotide sequence: TGTGCCAGCAACCGGCCGGCATCTAATGAAAAACTGTCTTTT. Amino acids: CASNRPASNEKLSF.